This T cell receptor beta chain is from a study of monozygotic twins with inflammatory bowel disease. Findings and limits, study-wide: Any single strong signal or clonotype tied to IBD lacked support.

The TCR libraries each used total RNA (around 3,500 ng per library). Using TCRalpha and TCRbeta cDNA, the researchers carried out two nested PCRs that lasted roughly 16 and 10 cycles. One entry per CDR3 protein, without DNA, is what TCRdb gives after re-calling the 5' RACE reads. The specimen's table records 330,000 or so distinct CDR3 sequences. As regards this clonotype: Its antigen is not known.

This CDR3 contains 12 residues. The TCR comes from a human donor with ulcerative colitis or Crohn's disease, or a healthy co-twin of an affected twin (not recorded which). Sequenced material: blood. The rearrangement links TRBV12-3 or TRBV12-4 to TRBJ1-1. CDR3 in amino acids: CASRGPGVQGFF.